This T cell receptor (beta chain) came from a study of blood T cell repertoires in COVID-19. Sequencing was performed with immunoSEQ multiplex PCR; in TCRdb, only in-frame clones are kept and a portion is missing. The sample holds approximately 200,000 clones, around 83% seen once. The CDR3 contains 14 residues. Germline V lookup: CDR1 SGHTA, CDR2 FQGTGA. After removal of 3 bases from V and 8 bases from J, the junction contained 6 bases not matched to a gene. The chain is built from TRBV7-3 and TRBJ2-1, with 8 bases fitting TRBD2. Material for sequencing was peripheral blood. The receptor was derived from a man aged 40-49 years with acute or convalescent COVID-19. This chain's CDR3 is CASSFSGVNDEQFF. In DNA, the CDR3 is TGTGCCAGCAGCTTTAGCGGGGTGAACGATGAGCAGTTCTTC.